The clone carrying this TCR beta chain has a handful of counts. The 5'RACE template-switching step produced TCR cDNA and added a universal primer site and UMIs. TCRdb re-derived calls from the 5' RACE reads in MiXCR, one entry per CDR3 protein. The sample has 350,000 to 450,000 distinct CDR3 sequences, under 7.5% seen once. This CDR3 contains 15 residues. J lost 4 bases, V lost 7 bases, and 9 bases had no gene match. The germline V gene encodes CDR1 LNHDA and CDR2 SQIVND (reference sequence). The sample belongs to a study of T cells after yellow fever vaccination. As for the study in general: Any fraction with a low cell number was prepared using SMART-Seq v4 Ultra Low Input.

V and J are TRBV19 and TRBJ2-2; 7 positions match TRBD2. The clonotype originates from a man aged 25 to 45 who received the YFV17D yellow fever vaccine. The sample in question was PBMCs, obtained 5 days after the yellow fever booster vaccination. CDR3 nucleotide sequence: TGTGCCAGTAATGGACCGGGAGGCACCACCGGGGAGCTGTTTTTT. Amino acids: CASNGPGGTTGELFF. Variable domain in full (rest from reference TRBV19 and TRBJ2-2): DGGITQSPKYLFRKEGQNVTLSCEQNLNHDAMYWYRQDPGQGLRLIYYSQIVNDFQKGDIAEGYSVSREKKESFPLTVTSAQKNPTAFYLCASNGPGGTTGELFFGEGSRLTVL.